The T cell receptor (beta chain) described here comes from a study of OX40 agonist ivuxolimab in advanced cancers. The wider study: Patients' therapy was ivuxolimab, an antibody that acts as an agonist of OX40 (CD134). General study points: On average, CD8+ T cells showed a greater number of expanded clones than CD4+.

For this clone: What it binds is not known.

Generated by immunoSEQ multiplex PCR, the TCRdb table keeps only in-frame clones and is missing some. Here the sample spans about 4,700 clones, roughly three fifths being singletons. This TCR came from an adult with an advanced solid tumor such as melanoma, head and neck, liver or kidney cancer. The material sequenced was CD4+ or CD8+ T cells sorted from blood, taken in a trial of the OX40 agonist ivuxolimab.

The chain's CDR3 is CASSFLDFSDTQYF. The CDR3 nucleotides read TGTGCCAGCAGCTTCTTGGACTTTTCAGATACGCAGTATTTT. The chain uses TRBV5-4 and TRBJ2-3, with a possible D match to TRBD2 (5 bases). The CDR3 is 14 residues long. V was trimmed by 2 bases and J by 4 bases, leaving 11 bases between them. CDR1 SGHNT and CDR2 YYREEE come from the germline V gene (reference sequence).